Listed here are 29 T cell receptor beta chains from one sample, sequenced in a study of T cell responses to AZD1222 COVID-19 vaccine. Sequencing was performed with immunoSEQ multiplex PCR; in TCRdb, only in-frame clones are kept and a portion is missing. The sample yields more than 95,000 clones, approximately 86% seen once. Source: peripheral blood, taken 28 days after the second AZD1222 dose. The receptors were sampled from an adult who received the AZD1222 COVID-19 vaccine.

This rearrangement joins TRBV27 to TRBJ1-6, with a tentative D call TRBD1 (6 bases). This CDR3 spans 16 amino acids. Germline V gene data show CDR1 as MNHEY and CDR2 as SMNVEV (reference sequence). Trimming took 1 base from V and 1 from J, leaving 8 bases between them. CDR3 DNA: TGTGCCAGCAGTTTATGGGGGCAATCCTATAATTCACCCCTCCACTTT. This codes for CASSLWGQSYNSPLHF.

The chain combines TRBV19 with TRBJ2-2, with D possibly TRBD1 on 6 matching bases. In germline, CDR1 is LNHDA, CDR2 SQIVND (reference sequence). The CDR3 has 16 amino acids. Deletions cut 4 bases from V and 5 bases from J, with 17 bases between. The CDR3 DNA sequence: TGTGCCAGTAGTAAAACCGGATTCAGGGGAACCGGGGAGCTGTTTTTT. Amino acids: CASSKTGFRGTGELFF.

The chain joins TRBV4-1 to TRBJ1-1; no clear D. The CDR3 has 16 amino acids. Trimming left V 1 base short and J 0 bases short, with 12 bases between. The V gene's germline CDR1 is MGHRA and CDR2 YSYEKL. The CDR3 here is CASSQVSAAMNTEAFF. In nucleotides, the CDR3 is TGCGCCAGCAGCCAAGTGTCGGCAGCCATGAACACTGAAGCTTTCTTT.

The chain is built from TRBV5-1 and TRBJ1-4; unclear D gene. The CDR3 runs 10 residues. Germline V gene sequence: CDR1 SGHRS, CDR2 YFSETQ. Between the trimmed V and J ends, which lost 4 bases and 6 bases, there was a span of 1 base. This CDR3 is CASSHEKLFF. The CDR3 DNA is TGCGCCAGCAGCCATGAAAAACTGTTTTTT.

The CDR3 DNA follows: TGTGCCAGTACCCTGCAGGGGGCCGGAGCGATCAACTATGGCTACACCTTC. It codes for CASTLQGAGAINYGYTF. J is TRBJ1-2 and V is TRBV19; 8 nucleotides agree with TRBD1. V lost 7 bases to trimming and J lost 2 bases; unmatched junction nucleotides: 15. Per germline, CDR1 LNHDA and CDR2 SQIVND (reference sequence). The CDR3 runs to 17 residues.

This clone came up a few times. J is TRBJ2-5 and V is TRBV2, with D perhaps TRBD2 (5 bases). CDR1 is SNHLY and CDR2 is FYNNEI in the germline V gene. The CDR3 is 13 residues long. V was trimmed by 9 bases and J by 4 bases, leaving 15 bases between them. CDR3 in DNA: TGTGCCAGTCCCGTGGTAGCGCCAGAGACCCAGTACTTC. Residues: CASPVVAPETQYF.

The chain uses TRBV6-1 and TRBJ2-7; possibly TRBD1 for D (5 bases). The CDR3 runs to 15 residues. CDR1 is MNHNS and CDR2 is SASEGT in the germline V gene. V dropped 0 bases and J dropped 3 bases, with 12 bases sitting between them. CDR3 region: CASSEAGDRRYEQYF. In nucleotides, the CDR3 is TGTGCCAGCAGTGAAGCTGGTGACAGACGCTACGAGCAGTACTTC.

The chain couples TRBV30 to TRBJ2-1; D possibly corresponds to TRBD2 (6 bases). The germline V gene encodes CDR1 GTSNPN and CDR2 SVGIG (reference sequence). V was clipped by 0 bases and J by 7 bases, with 10 bases between them. This CDR3 is 13 amino acids long. For the CDR3, the DNA is TGTGCCTGGAGTGTAATGCGGGATAATGAGCAGTTCTTC. It yields the protein CAWSVMRDNEQFF. The full variable domain, completed using reference TRBV30 and TRBJ2-1, is SQTIHQWPATLVQPVGSPLSLECTVEGTSNPNLYWYRQAAGRGLQLLFYSVGIGQISSEVPQNLSASRPQDRQFILSSKKLLLSDSGFYLCAWSVMRDNEQFFGPGTRLTVL.

The chain has TRBV19 and TRBJ1-1; 7 positions match TRBD1. CDR1 is LNHDA, CDR2 SQIVND, per germline (reference sequence). The junction had 22 bases not matched to a gene; V was cut back by 5 bases and J by 4 bases. The CDR3 length is 19 residues. This chain's CDR3 is CASSLVGGGGRGRGTEAFF. The CDR3 DNA sequence: TGTGCCAGTAGTCTCGTCGGTGGAGGGGGCAGGGGAAGGGGCACTGAAGCTTTCTTT.

V usage is TRBV7-9 and J usage is TRBJ1-5; D not resolved. The germline CDR1 and CDR2 sequences are SEHNR and FQNEAQ (reference sequence). The CDR3 sequence is 14 residues long. The V and J ends lost 0 bases and 5 bases respectively, with 8 bases between them. CDR3 in amino acids: CASSLAVGDQPQHF. The CDR3 DNA reads TGTGCCAGCAGCTTAGCGGTCGGGGATCAGCCCCAGCATTTT.

The genes are TRBV28 and TRBJ2-7; D gene ambiguous. The CDR3 has 11 residues. Per the germline V gene, CDR1 is MDHEN and CDR2 is SYDVKM. Trimming cost V 5 bases and J 3 bases, with 5 bases left between them. CDR3 residues: CASSTSYEQYF. The CDR3 nucleotides read TGTGCCAGCAGTACCAGCTACGAGCAGTACTTC. The variable domain in full, with the rest retrieved from reference TRBV28 and TRBJ2-7, is DVKVTQSSRYLVKRTGEKVFLECVQDMDHENMFWYRQDPGLGLRLIYFSYDVKMKEKGDIPEGYSVSREKKERFSLILESASTNQTSMYLCASSTSYEQYFGPGTRLTVT.

This clone occurred many times. CDR3 amino acids: CATSDSNRESGELFF. DNA of the CDR3: TGTGCCACCAGTGATTCGAACAGGGAGTCCGGGGAGCTGTTTTTT. J is TRBJ2-2 and V is TRBV24-1, with D perhaps TRBD1 (6 bases). This CDR3 region has 15 residues. CDR1 KGHDR and CDR2 SFDVKD come from the germline V gene. V was cut by 2 bases and J by 6 bases, with 12 bases left in between.

The J gene is TRBJ1-5, the V gene TRBV14; tentatively, D is TRBD1 (5 bases). Per the germline V gene, CDR1 is SGHDN and CDR2 is FVKESK. CDR3 length equals 15 residues. The V end was cut by 0 bases, the J end by 7 bases, with 13 bases between. CDR3 loop: CASSQESGKRQPQHF. CDR3 DNA: TGTGCCAGCAGCCAAGAATCAGGGAAGAGGCAGCCCCAGCATTTT. The full variable domain, rest sourced from reference TRBV14 and TRBJ1-5, is EAGVTQFPSHSVIEKGQTVTLRCDPISGHDNLYWYRRVMGKEIKFLLHFVKESKQDESGMPNNRFLAERTGGTYSTLKVQPAELEDSGVYFCASSQESGKRQPQHFGDGTRLSIL.

V gene TRBV28 combines with J gene TRBJ1-2; 8 bases are a match to TRBD1. Germline V gene sequence: CDR1 MDHEN, CDR2 SYDVKM. The trim removed 6 bases at V and 1 base at J, leaving 4 bases unmatched. This CDR3 comprises 14 residues. This CDR3 is CASSQGANNYGYTF. The CDR3 nucleotides are TGTGCCAGCAGCCAGGGGGCAAATAACTATGGCTACACCTTC.

This clone was detected only once. The same CDR3 is also encoded by other DNA sequences in this sample. For the CDR3, the DNA is TGTGCCAGCAGTTCCGAATCCGGCTACACCTTC. Amino acid sequence: CASSSESGYTF. The chain links TRBV6-5 to TRBJ1-2; D unclear. Trimming took off 4 bases at V and 8 bases at J, with 8 bases between the two ends. This CDR3 spans 11 amino acids. From germline, CDR1 is MNHEY and CDR2 SVGAGI.

The rearrangement links TRBV28 to TRBJ1-3, with 7 bases matching TRBD1. Germline trimming cut 8 bases from V and 4 bases from J; bases unmatched to any gene: 11. CDR1 and CDR2 from the germline V gene are MDHEN and SYDVKM. The length of the CDR3 is 15 residues. The CDR3 is CASEYRGPGGNTIYF. CDR3 sequence (DNA): TGTGCCAGCGAATACAGGGGACCGGGAGGAAACACCATATATTTT. The variable domain in full, completed from reference TRBV28 and TRBJ1-3, reads DVKVTQSSRYLVKRTGEKVFLECVQDMDHENMFWYRQDPGLGLRLIYFSYDVKMKEKGDIPEGYSVSREKKERFSLILESASTNQTSMYLCASEYRGPGGNTIYFGEGSWLTVV.

This clone came up once. This specimen includes other DNA sequences encoding the same CDR3. The rearrangement uses TRBV7-3 and TRBJ2-1, with a tentative D call TRBD1 (5 bases). The CDR3 has 12 amino acids. Trimming took off 4 bases at V and 7 bases at J, with 8 bases between the two ends. Germline V CDR1 and CDR2: SGHTA, FQGTGA. DNA of the CDR3: TGTGCCAGCAGCTCGCAGGGAAATGAGCAGTTCTTC. Encoded protein: CASSSQGNEQFF.

The chain has TRBV6-5 and TRBJ1-6; the match to TRBD1 covers 7 bases. The CDR3 has 14 amino acids. CDR1 and CDR2 (germline): MNHEY, SVGAGI. V was pared by 1 base and J by 11 bases, with 5 bases of the junction left unmatched. The CDR3 coding sequence is TGTGCCAGCAGTTACTTCGACAGGGAAGCACCCCTCCACTTT. Translating gives CASSYFDREAPLHF.

The rearrangement links TRBV7-8 to TRBJ2-7, with TRBD2 identical over 7 bases. V dropped 1 base and J dropped 0; count of bases not matched to a gene: 3. Germline CDR1 reads SGHVS; CDR2 reads FQNEAQ. The CDR3 covers 15 residues. CDR3 residues: CASSLEAGSSYEQYF. In nucleotides, the CDR3 is TGTGCCAGCAGCTTAGAAGCGGGAAGCTCCTACGAGCAGTACTTC.

The chain recombines TRBV12-1 with TRBJ1-1. TRBV12-1 is classified as a pseudogene. There are 14 residues in the CDR3. The CDR3 here is CASSFAVVRTEAFF. CDR3 sequence (DNA): TGTGCCAGCAGCTTTGCAGTCGTGAGGACTGAAGCTTTCTTT.

This chain uses TRBV7-9 with TRBJ2-3; possible D gene TRBD2, 6 bases. The CDR3 covers 16 residues. CDR1 and CDR2 from the germline V gene are SEHNR and FQNEAQ (reference sequence). V was clipped by 4 bases and J by 0 bases, with 14 bases between them. CDR3 in amino acids: CASSSGERVSTDTQYF. CDR3 nucleotides: TGTGCCAGCAGCTCCGGGGAGCGGGTGAGCACAGATACGCAGTATTTT.

The chain recombines TRBV19 with TRBJ2-1, with D uncertain. This CDR3 contains 14 residues. Germline lookup yields CDR1 LNHDA and CDR2 SQIVND (reference sequence). V gave up 3 bases and J gave up 1 base, with 7 bases separating them. CDR3 in DNA: TGTGCCAGTAGTATGTCACAGTCCTACAATGAGCAGTTCTTC. It translates to CASSMSQSYNEQFF.

The chain recombines TRBV5-6 with TRBJ1-1; D not certain. The germline V and J ends were trimmed by 4 bases and 2 bases, with 18 bases remaining between them. Per the germline V gene, CDR1 is SGHDT and CDR2 is YYEEEE. This CDR3 is built from 16 residues. CDR3 DNA: TGTGCCAGCAGCCGTTCCCGGTCTACCCGAAACACTGAAGCTTTCTTT. Its protein is CASSRSRSTRNTEAFF.

V is TRBV6-5 and J is TRBJ1-1; perhaps TRBD1 as D (5 bases). V gave up 0 bases and J gave up 4 bases, with 15 bases separating them. Per the germline V gene, CDR1 is MNHEY and CDR2 is SVGAGI. The CDR3 consists of 16 residues. The CDR3 DNA sequence: TGTGCCAGCAGTTACTCGAGAGGGGTGGTGGGCACTGAAGCTTTCTTT. Translation: CASSYSRGVVGTEAFF.

The chain couples TRBV7-9 to TRBJ2-3; perhaps TRBD2 as D (5 bases). V lost 1 base to trimming and J lost 7 bases, with 9 bases between them. The CDR3 consists of 13 residues. Germline V gene data show CDR1 as SEHNR and CDR2 as FQNEAQ (reference sequence). CDR3 amino acids: CASSLVGDHTQYF. The CDR3 region has the DNA TGTGCCAGCAGCTTAGTGGGAGACCATACGCAGTATTTT.

The table lists this clone with a few counts. The chain couples TRBV28 to TRBJ1-4, with unresolved D. The CDR3 is 16 amino acids. Germline-derived CDR1 and CDR2 are MDHEN and SYDVKM. V lost 2 bases to trimming and J lost 1 base, with 11 bases between them. DNA of the CDR3: TGTGCCAGCAGTTTAGTCTTCGCGCGAACTAATGAAAAACTGTTTTTT. Encoded protein: CASSLVFARTNEKLFF.

This clone was found once. DNA of the CDR3: TGTGCCAGAAGCCTGGCTAGCGGGAGGGTTAGCTCCTACGAGCAGTACTTC. Protein: CARSLASGRVSSYEQYF. The V gene is TRBV5-3, the J gene TRBJ2-7, with TRBD2 matching 12 bases. TRBV5-3 is labeled an ORF, and its function is uncertain. The V and J ends lost 4 bases and 0 bases, in that order; junction bases with no gene match: 8. The CDR3 loop spans 17 amino acids.

The gene calls are TRBV5-4 and TRBJ2-4; no reliable D call. Trimming cost V 4 bases and J 3 bases, with 14 bases left between them. In germline, CDR1 is SGHNT, CDR2 YYREEE (reference sequence). The CDR3 is 15 residues long. In DNA, the CDR3 is TGTGCCAGCAGCCGTGGGGATCTACTCAAAAACATTCAGTACTTC. This translates into CASSRGDLLKNIQYF.

This chain uses TRBV6-1 with TRBJ1-2, with D perhaps matching TRBD1 (6 bases). Trimming left V 2 bases short and J 10 bases short, with 11 bases between. CDR3 length: 12 amino acids. Per the germline V gene, CDR1 is MNHNS and CDR2 is SASEGT. In DNA, the CDR3 is TGTGCCAGCAGTGAATGGGGGGCGTTCTACACCTTC. Amino acid sequence: CASSEWGAFYTF.